This TCR beta chain was retrieved from a study of T cells in Graves' hyperthyroidism and ophthalmopathy. About the research overall: At the time of initial diagnosis and before any treatment, peripheral blood was collected.

V gave up 0 bases and J gave up 12 bases, with 9 bases separating them. CDR1 is MNHEY and CDR2 is SVGAGI in the germline V gene. The CDR3 has 12 amino acids. RNA transcripts gave rise to amplified TCR beta CDR3 regions. During a first-round RT-PCR of the TCR CDR3, the HTBI primer set was used. TCRdb called the multiplex PCR reads again in MiXCR, with one record for every CDR3 protein. The sample has about 480,000 distinct CDR3 sequences, roughly 25% seen once; the top ten hold approximately 11%. Details on this clonotype: Its specificity is not known.

Each diagnosis drew on symptoms, thyroxine, TRAb, thyroid ultrasound and orbital computed tomography findings. Around 10 ml fresh peripheral blood yielded the PBMCs. Study-level findings and limits: A model of 13 V-J pairs discriminated ophthalmopathy from stable hyperthyroidism.

The clonotype was recovered from a woman between 25 and 40 years old with Graves' ophthalmopathy. The J gene is TRBJ1-5, the V gene TRBV6-5; D remains ambiguous. The specimen was blood. The CDR3 sequence is CASSYSRELQHF. CDR3 sequence (DNA): TGTGCCAGCAGTTACTCGCGAGAACTCCAGCATTTT.